The 16 T cell receptor beta chains given below trace back to one sample, sequenced in a study of blood T cell repertoires in COVID-19. Only in-frame clones appear in the TCRdb table, and some are missing; sequencing was by immunoSEQ multiplex PCR. The sample lists fewer than 300,000 clones, 85% to 90% occurring once. Material: peripheral blood. All receptors come from a woman aged 45 to 65 with COVID-19, enrolled during active disease.

The CDR3: CATSRGRGPLHF. CDR3 sequence (DNA): TGTGCCACCAGCAGAGGGAGGGGACCCCTCCACTTT. The chain employs TRBV15 and TRBJ1-6; possible D gene TRBD1, 5 bases. The germline gives CDR1 LNHNV, CDR2 YYDKDF (reference sequence). This CDR3 is built from 12 residues. The V end was cut by 1 base, the J end by 12 bases, with 7 bases between.

V usage is TRBV6-6 and J usage is TRBJ2-4; 7 positions agree with TRBD1. CDR1 is MNHNY, CDR2 SVGAGI, per germline (reference sequence). J gave up 8 bases and V 4 bases, and 5 bases lay outside the gene matches. The CDR3 sequence is 13 residues long. CDR3: CASSFQQGHIQYF. The CDR3 region has the DNA TGTGCCAGCAGTTTCCAACAGGGGCACATTCAGTACTTC.

The chain recombines TRBV25-1 with TRBJ1-2; D gene ambiguous. Germline V CDR1 and CDR2: MGHDK, SYGVNS. The CDR3 consists of 16 residues. V lost 2 bases and J 2 bases, leaving 15 bases between the germline ends. CDR3 residues: CASSEEGGKANYGYTF. CDR3 coding DNA: TGTGCCAGCAGTGAAGAGGGTGGTAAGGCCAACTATGGCTACACCTTC.

The chain combines TRBV19 with TRBJ2-5; 10 nucleotides agree with TRBD1. V lost 8 bases to trimming and J lost 4 bases; unmatched junction nucleotides: 4. This CDR3 contains 13 residues. Germline loops: CDR1 LNHDA, CDR2 SQIVND (reference sequence). The CDR3 loop is CASWDRGRETQYF. CDR3 bases: TGTGCCAGTTGGGACAGGGGACGAGAGACCCAGTACTTC.

The rearrangement links TRBV19 to TRBJ2-3; D might be TRBD1 (6 bases). The germline gives CDR1 LNHDA, CDR2 SQIVND (reference sequence). The length of the CDR3 is 14 residues. V gave up 5 bases and J gave up 6 bases, with 15 bases separating them. CDR3 in amino acids: CASSVGQYWDTQYF. Written as DNA, the CDR3 is TGTGCCAGTAGTGTTGGACAGTATTGGGATACGCAGTATTTT.

In this sample, this clone turned up many times. V is TRBV5-1 and J is TRBJ1-3; weak D call: TRBD1 (5 bases). The CDR3 consists of 15 residues. V lost 4 bases and J 0 bases, leaving 11 bases between the germline ends. Germline CDR1 reads SGHRS; CDR2 reads YFSETQ. CDR3 nucleotide sequence: TGCGCCAGCAGCGACCAGGGTAACTCTGGAAACACCATATATTTT. This gives the protein CASSDQGNSGNTIYF.

V usage is TRBV5-6 and J usage is TRBJ1-4, with D possibly matching TRBD1 (6 bases). Germline CDR1 reads SGHDT; CDR2 reads YYEEEE. V lost 3 bases and J lost 7, with 13 bases in between. This CDR3 contains 14 residues. The CDR3: CASSSGQKREKLFF. CDR3 in DNA: TGTGCCAGCAGCTCCGGACAGAAGCGTGAAAAACTGTTTTTT.

The chain has TRBV19 and TRBJ2-5, with 11 bases matching TRBD1. This CDR3 is built from 16 residues. Trimming at V came to 5 bases and at J to 5 bases, leaving 10 bases not matched to a gene. Germline V gene lookup returns CDR1 LNHDA and CDR2 SQIVND (reference sequence). CDR3 bases: TGTGCCAGTAGTCCAAGGACAGGGGGCAAATTGGAGACCCAGTACTTC. Translation: CASSPRTGGKLETQYF. Filled out from reference TRBV19 and TRBJ2-5, the complete variable domain reads DGGITQSPKYLFRKEGQNVTLSCEQNLNHDAMYWYRQDPGQGLRLIYYSQIVNDFQKGDIAEGYSVSREKKESFPLTVTSAQKNPTAFYLCASSPRTGGKLETQYFGPGTRLLVL.

J is TRBJ2-3 and V is TRBV5-4; TRBD2 matches 14 bases. Germline trimming cut 4 bases from V and 2 bases from J; bases unmatched to any gene: 12. This CDR3 spans 19 amino acids. Germline-derived CDR1 and CDR2 are SGHNT and YYREEE (reference sequence). The CDR3 reads CASSRRLAGGPLTTDTQYF. Written as DNA, the CDR3 is TGTGCCAGCAGCCGCAGACTAGCGGGAGGGCCTTTAACCACAGATACGCAGTATTTT.

This clone came up once. J is TRBJ2-7 and V is TRBV11-2; maybe TRBD2 (5 bases). Trimming took off 1 base at V and 0 bases at J, with 16 bases between the two ends. Germline V gene lookup returns CDR1 SGHAT and CDR2 FQNNGV. This CDR3 is built from 17 residues. Here the CDR3 reads CASSLVFGSLASYEQYF. The CDR3, as DNA: TGTGCCAGCAGCTTAGTTTTCGGCAGCCTAGCCTCCTACGAGCAGTACTTC.

J is TRBJ2-5 and V is TRBV11-3, with TRBD1 matching over 9 bases. The CDR3 length is 15 residues. The germline gives CDR1 SGHNT, CDR2 YENEEA. The trim removed 1 base at V and 5 bases at J, leaving 5 bases unmatched. The CDR3 DNA follows: TGTGCCAGCAGCTTAGGGGCGACAGGGGGGGAGACCCAGTACTTC. Protein: CASSLGATGGETQYF.

The CDR3 region has the DNA TGCGCCAGCAGCATCACTAGCGGGAGGGGTAATGAGCAGTTCTTC. Its protein is CASSITSGRGNEQFF. V is TRBV5-1 and J is TRBJ2-1; TRBD2 agrees at 13 bases. The CDR3 is 15 amino acids. With V trimmed by 4 bases and J by 7 bases, 5 bases remained unmatched. Germline loops: CDR1 SGHRS, CDR2 YFSETQ.

This clone came up once. This rearrangement joins TRBV11-2 to TRBJ2-7, with TRBD2 matching 9 bases. This CDR3 region has 16 residues. The V segment lost 1 base and the J segment 2 bases; nucleotides outside the gene matches: 6. The germline gives CDR1 SGHAT, CDR2 FQNNGV. CDR3 region: CASSLVQAGGAYEQYF. CDR3 DNA sequence: TGTGCCAGCAGCTTAGTTCAAGCGGGAGGAGCCTACGAGCAGTACTTC.

V is TRBV30 and J is TRBJ2-7, with 7 positions matching TRBD2. Germline V gene data show CDR1 as GTSNPN and CDR2 as SVGIG (reference sequence). This CDR3 has 12 residues. The trim removed 4 bases at V and 3 bases at J, leaving 3 bases unmatched. The CDR3 reads CAWTRGGYEQYF. The CDR3 DNA follows: TGTGCCTGGACCCGCGGGGGCTACGAGCAGTACTTC.

A note on this clone: An end of the junction differs from the germline gene, which may be a read error. This chain connects TRBV19 to TRBJ1-5; the match to TRBD1 covers 8 bases. Germline-derived CDR1 and CDR2 are LNHDA and SQIVND (reference sequence). The CDR3 has 14 residues. The CDR3 DNA reads TGTGCCAGTAGTCTAGACAGGGGAACGATCCGCCAGCATTTT. This sequence encodes CASSLDRGTIRQHF.

The chain is built from TRBV19 and TRBJ2-7; a possible D gene is TRBD2 (6 bases). This CDR3 is 14 amino acids long. V was shortened by 5 bases and J by 5 bases, with 16 bases between the two germline ends. Germline V lookup: CDR1 LNHDA, CDR2 SQIVND (reference sequence). CDR3 loop: CASSVSVRGDEQYF. CDR3 nucleotides: TGTGCCAGTAGTGTCTCAGTGCGCGGGGACGAGCAGTACTTC.